These 21 T cell receptor beta chains came from one sample sequenced in a study of human T cells and chemical hapten exposure. TCRdb reprocessed the RACE reads with MiXCR, giving one entry per CDR3 protein. This sample has 85,000 to 95,000 distinct CDR3 sequences; approximately 10% occur once, and the top ten carry about 3.1%. Time point specified: healthy volunteer bleed at 2 weeks. It was unfractionated whole blood from which total RNA was extracted. Material for sequencing was whole blood. The receptors originated from a female donor in good health. Some clones in this sample may be carry-over from other donors' samples.

In the case of this clonotype: Sequence at one end of the junction differs from germline and may be a read error. The rearrangement uses TRBV6-1 and TRBJ1-6; D might be TRBD1 (6 bases). The CDR3 contains 13 residues. CDR1 is MNHNS, CDR2 SASEGT, per germline. The CDR3 DNA is TGTGCCAGCAGCCAGAGTCAGGGGAGTAGTGTCTACTTT. This codes for CASSQSQGSSVYF.

This clonotype showed up many times. J is TRBJ2-7 and V is TRBV4-3; maybe TRBD1 (6 bases). CDR3 length: 15 residues. With 0 bases removed from V and 2 bases from J, the gap between germline ends came to 11 bases. The V gene's germline CDR1 is LGHNA and CDR2 YSLEER. Here the CDR3 reads CASSQDDRTAYEQYF. The DNA of the CDR3 is TGCGCCAGCAGCCAAGACGACAGGACTGCCTACGAGCAGTACTTC.

This clonotype was counted between two and nine times. This rearrangement joins TRBV10-3 to TRBJ2-3, with 9 nucleotides matching TRBD1. V was pared by 10 bases and J by 2 bases, with 13 bases of the junction left unmatched. This CDR3 comprises 16 residues. CDR1 and CDR2 from the germline V gene are ENHRY and SYGVKD. The CDR3: CATQDRGLTFTDTQYF. The CDR3 nucleotides read TGTGCCACACAGGACAGGGGACTTACCTTCACAGATACGCAGTATTTT.

On this clonotype itself: One end of the junction fails to match germline, which may point to a read error. This chain uses TRBV7-2 with TRBJ2-3; TRBD2 matches 14 bases. CDR1 is SGHTA and CDR2 is FQGNSA in the germline V gene. This CDR3 spans 12 amino acids. The CDR3 here is CANSPGLAGVYF. DNA for the CDR3: TGTGCCAACAGCCCGGGACTAGCGGGAGTTTATTTT.

Ten or more counts support this clonotype. This chain joins TRBV27 and TRBJ1-6; 8 nucleotides line up with TRBD1. Germline V gene lookup returns CDR1 MNHEY and CDR2 SMNVEV (reference sequence). The ends lost 4 bases at V and 6 bases at J; junction bases unmatched: 2. The CDR3 covers 14 residues. The CDR3 nucleotides read TGTGCCAGCAGTTCCGGACAGGGTAATTCACCCCTCCACTTT. Residues: CASSSGQGNSPLHF.

The V and J genes are TRBV6-2 or TRBV6-3 and TRBJ2-3; 12 nucleotides align to TRBD2. With V trimmed by 5 bases and J by 2 bases, 5 bases remained unmatched. Germline CDR1 reads MNHEY; CDR2 reads SVGEGT. This CDR3 contains 16 residues. The CDR3 protein is CASSTRLAGVTDTQYF. The CDR3 bases are TGTGCCAGCAGTACGAGACTAGCGGGAGTCACAGATACGCAGTATTTT.

This clonotype was detected a few times. The chain carries TRBV6-4 and TRBJ2-3; maybe TRBD1 (6 bases). CDR1 is MRHNA and CDR2 is SNTAGT in the germline V gene. This CDR3 has 15 residues. V was cut by 5 bases and J by 1 base, with 13 bases left in between. For the CDR3, the DNA is TGTGCCAGCAGTTTGGACCCAGGGGGCACAGATACGCAGTATTTT. Protein product: CASSLDPGGTDTQYF.

The genes are TRBV4-1 and TRBJ1-1; D is unclear. The V and J ends lost 2 bases and 0 bases respectively, with 7 bases between them. Per germline, CDR1 MGHRA and CDR2 YSYEKL. This CDR3 is 14 amino acids long. CDR3 bases: TGCGCCAGCAGCCAAACAGCCATGAACACTGAAGCTTTCTTT. Its protein product is CASSQTAMNTEAFF.

Remarks on this clonotype: The junction departs from the called germline gene at one end, perhaps through a read error. The chain couples TRBV2 to TRBJ1-3; unclear D gene. The germline V gene has CDR1 SNHLY and CDR2 FYNNEI. The CDR3 has 13 amino acids. This CDR3 reads CACSESGGNTIYF. The CDR3 DNA follows: TGTGCCTGCAGTGAATCCGGGGGAAACACCATATATTTT.

There are many counts of this clonotype. The V and J genes are TRBV6-1 and TRBJ2-2; D gene unclear. The CDR3 sequence is 14 residues long. Germline V gene sequence: CDR1 MNHNS, CDR2 SASEGT. V shed 7 bases and J shed 2 bases, with 11 bases lying between them. The CDR3 reads CASMRDGNTGELFF. The CDR3, as DNA: TGTGCCAGCATGAGAGACGGTAACACCGGGGAGCTGTTTTTT.

This clonotype showed up many times. The genes are TRBV12-5 and TRBJ1-2; TRBD1 aligns across 7 bases. This CDR3 spans 14 amino acids. J lost 7 bases, V lost 1 base, and 6 bases had no gene match. From germline, CDR1 is LGHNT and CDR2 FRNRAP. The CDR3 DNA is TGTGCTAGTGGTTTGGGACAGGGTAATAGTGGCTACACCTTC. Translated: CASGLGQGNSGYTF.

The gene calls are TRBV7-2 and TRBJ1-1, with D hard to call. The CDR3 consists of 13 residues. Germline CDR1 reads SGHTA; CDR2 reads FQGNSA. Between the trimmed V and J ends, which lost 4 bases and 1 base, there was a span of 7 bases. The CDR3 reads CASSYPANTEAFF. The CDR3 DNA sequence: TGTGCCAGCAGCTACCCTGCGAACACTGAAGCTTTCTTT. The whole variable domain, filled in from reference TRBV7-2 and TRBJ1-1, reads GAGVSQSPSNKVTEKGKDVELRCDPISGHTALYWYRQSLGQGLEFLIYFQGNSAPDKSGLPSDRFSAERTGGSVSTLTIQRTQQEDSAVYLCASSYPANTEAFFGQGTRLTVV.

Details on this clonotype: Compared with germline, one end of the junction differs, possibly owing to a read error. The V gene is TRBV5-1, the J gene TRBJ2-1; 7 bases map to TRBD2. CDR1 SGHRS and CDR2 YFSETQ come from the germline V gene. The CDR3 has 15 amino acids. CDR3 bases: TGCGGCAGCAGCTTGGGGTCTAGCGGTTACAGTGAGCAGTTCTTC. It translates to CGSSLGSSGYSEQFF.

This clonotype came up a few times. V gene TRBV10-3 combines with J gene TRBJ2-3; TRBD2 is a possible D gene (5 bases). Trimming took off 4 bases at V and 3 bases at J, with 11 bases between the two ends. Germline CDR1 and CDR2: ENHRY and SYGVKD. CDR3 length: 14 residues. CDR3 amino acids: CAISVGLATDTQYF. The CDR3 DNA is TGTGCCATCAGTGTGGGCCTAGCTACAGATACGCAGTATTTT.

This clonotype was counted a few times. The chain couples TRBV12-3 or TRBV12-4 to TRBJ2-7; D may be TRBD2 (6 bases). CDR3 length: 14 residues. V was cut by 5 bases and J by 2 bases, with 13 bases left in between. The CDR3 DNA reads as TGTGCCAGCAGTCCCAGGGACTCCGCCTACGAGCAGTACTTC. Encoded protein: CASSPRDSAYEQYF.

In its sample, this clonotype was seen many times. The chain couples TRBV10-1 to TRBJ1-1; maybe TRBD1 (6 bases). This CDR3 contains 16 residues. Trimming removed 4 bases at V and 1 base at J, with 16 bases between. The germline gives CDR1 WNHNN, CDR2 SYGVQD (reference sequence). The CDR3 DNA is TGCGCCAGCAGTGGTCAGGGGATGGGGCCGAACACTGAAGCTTTCTTT. This codes for CASSGQGMGPNTEAFF.

This clonotype has a handful of counts. CDR3 protein: CASSIPYQPQHF. Written as DNA, the CDR3 is TGTGCCAGTAGTATACCCTATCAGCCCCAGCATTTT. V and J are TRBV19 and TRBJ1-5; D ambiguous. The V end was cut by 2 bases, the J end by 5 bases, with 4 bases between. This CDR3 spans 12 amino acids. Germline lookup yields CDR1 LNHDA and CDR2 SQIVND (reference sequence).

This clonotype showed up many times. The chain has TRBV29-1 and TRBJ2-1; D call uncertain. Germline assignment: CDR1 SQVTM and CDR2 ANQGSEA. The CDR3 is made up of 12 amino acids. V was shortened by 0 bases and J by 3 bases, with 3 bases between the two germline ends. This chain's CDR3 is CSVEEVYNEQFF. In DNA, the CDR3 is TGCAGCGTTGAAGAAGTCTACAATGAGCAGTTCTTC.

The chain has TRBV11-2 and TRBJ2-1; D could derive from TRBD1 or TRBD2 (5 bases each). Trimming removed 4 bases at V and 4 bases at J, with 11 bases between. The CDR3 is 14 amino acids. Germline V gene sequence: CDR1 SGHAT, CDR2 FQNNGV. The CDR3 loop is CASSWGTEYNEQFF. The CDR3 DNA follows: TGTGCCAGCAGCTGGGGGACCGAATACAATGAGCAGTTCTTC.

This clonotype occurred a few times. This sequence joins TRBV6-6 and TRBJ2-5; the match to TRBD2 covers 8 bases. From germline, CDR1 is MNHNY and CDR2 SVGAGI (reference sequence). CDR3 length equals 15 residues. Trimming removed 2 bases from V and 3 bases from J; junction bases left unmatched: 5. The CDR3 spells CASSYRTGGEETQYF. CDR3 nucleotides: TGTGCCAGCAGTTACCGGACGGGAGGGGAAGAGACCCAGTACTTC.

This clonotype came up many times. This sequence joins TRBV15 and TRBJ1-5, with D unresolved. The CDR3 runs to 12 residues. Per the germline V gene, CDR1 is LNHNV and CDR2 is YYDKDF (reference sequence). With 0 bases removed from V and 7 bases from J, the gap between germline ends came to 4 bases. The CDR3 protein is CATSRENQPQHF. Written as DNA, the CDR3 is TGTGCCACCAGCAGAGAAAACCAGCCCCAGCATTTT.